This T cell receptor (beta chain) was sequenced during a study of shared clonotypes between healthy human individuals. Study-level points and caveats: The study found roughly 5% of naive CD4 clonotypes shared across four donors. Only blood samples were collected, and tissue repertoires likely differ.

CDR1 is SGHRS and CDR2 is YFSETQ in the germline V gene. Trimming stripped 1 base from V and 10 bases from J, with 23 bases between. CDR3 length equals 16 residues. The count of this clone is one. Its antigen is unknown. Method: immunoSEQ multiplex PCR; TCRdb's copy keeps in-frame clones and lacks some. This sample yields some 1,600,000 clones, of which 98% are seen a single time; 0.4% to 0.45% belongs to the top ten. The receptor's source is a young man in good health. The chain recombines TRBV5-1 with TRBJ1-2; D may be TRBD1 (6 bases). The sequenced material came from naive CD4+ T cells sorted from blood. Subset indicated: CD45RA+ positively selected. The CDR3 region is CASSLIAGGRATDYTF. The CDR3 coding sequence is TGCGCCAGCAGCTTGATTGCCGGGGGCAGAGCTACTGACTACACCTTC.